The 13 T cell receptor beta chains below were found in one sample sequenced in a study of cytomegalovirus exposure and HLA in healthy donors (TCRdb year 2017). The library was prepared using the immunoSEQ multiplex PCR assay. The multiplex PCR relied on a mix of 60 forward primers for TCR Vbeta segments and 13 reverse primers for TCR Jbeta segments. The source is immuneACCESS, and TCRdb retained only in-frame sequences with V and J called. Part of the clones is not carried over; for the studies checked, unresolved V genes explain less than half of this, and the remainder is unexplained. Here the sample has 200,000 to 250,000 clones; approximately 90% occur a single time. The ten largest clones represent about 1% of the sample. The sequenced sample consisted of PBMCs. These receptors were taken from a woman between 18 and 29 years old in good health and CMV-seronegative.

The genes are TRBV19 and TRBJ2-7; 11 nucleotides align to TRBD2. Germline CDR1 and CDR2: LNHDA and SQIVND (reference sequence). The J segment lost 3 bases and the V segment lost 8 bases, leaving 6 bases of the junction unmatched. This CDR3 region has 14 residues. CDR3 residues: CASQAGTSGYEQYF. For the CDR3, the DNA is TGTGCCAGTCAAGCCGGGACTAGCGGCTACGAGCAGTACTTC. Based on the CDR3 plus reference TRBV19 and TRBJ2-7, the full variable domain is DGGITQSPKYLFRKEGQNVTLSCEQNLNHDAMYWYRQDPGQGLRLIYYSQIVNDFQKGDIAEGYSVSREKKESFPLTVTSAQKNPTAFYLCASQAGTSGYEQYFGPGTRLTVT.

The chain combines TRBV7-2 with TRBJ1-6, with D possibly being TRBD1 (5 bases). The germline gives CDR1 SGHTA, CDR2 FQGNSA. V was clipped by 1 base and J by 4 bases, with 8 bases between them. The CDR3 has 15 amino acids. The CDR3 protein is CASSLDRTYNSPLHF. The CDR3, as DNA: TGTGCCAGCAGCTTAGACAGGACGTATAATTCACCCCTCCACTTT.

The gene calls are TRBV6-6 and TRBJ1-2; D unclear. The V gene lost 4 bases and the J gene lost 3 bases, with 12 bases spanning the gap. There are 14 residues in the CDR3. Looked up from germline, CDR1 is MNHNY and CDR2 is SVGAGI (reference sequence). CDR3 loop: CASSSPGNYYGYTF. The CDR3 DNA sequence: TGTGCCAGCAGTTCTCCGGGGAACTACTATGGCTACACCTTC.

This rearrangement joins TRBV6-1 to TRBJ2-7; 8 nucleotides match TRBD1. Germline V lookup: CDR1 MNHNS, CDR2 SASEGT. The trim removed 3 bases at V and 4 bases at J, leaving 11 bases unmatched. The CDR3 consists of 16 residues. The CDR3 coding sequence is TGTGCCAGCAGTGACGTTGGCAGGGGGCGAAGTTACGAGCAGTACTTC. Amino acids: CASSDVGRGRSYEQYF.

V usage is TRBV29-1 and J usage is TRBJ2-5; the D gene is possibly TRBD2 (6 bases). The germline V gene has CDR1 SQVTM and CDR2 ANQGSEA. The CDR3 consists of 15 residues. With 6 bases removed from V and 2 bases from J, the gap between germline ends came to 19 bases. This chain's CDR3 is CSVAPRGGVQETQYF. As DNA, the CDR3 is TGCAGCGTCGCCCCCCGAGGAGGGGTTCAAGAGACCCAGTACTTC.

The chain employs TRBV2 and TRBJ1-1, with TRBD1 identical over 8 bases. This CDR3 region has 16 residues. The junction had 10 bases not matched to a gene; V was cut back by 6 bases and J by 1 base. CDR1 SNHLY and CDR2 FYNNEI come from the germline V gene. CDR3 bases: TGTGCCAGCAGGGCGGGACAGGACTTGGGGAACACTGAAGCTTTCTTT. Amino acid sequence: CASRAGQDLGNTEAFF.

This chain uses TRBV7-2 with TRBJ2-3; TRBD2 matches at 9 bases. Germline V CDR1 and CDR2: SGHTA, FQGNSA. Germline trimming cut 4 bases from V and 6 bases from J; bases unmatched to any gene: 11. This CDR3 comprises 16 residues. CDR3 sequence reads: CASSSASGKGEDTQYF. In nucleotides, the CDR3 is TGTGCCAGCAGCTCAGCTAGCGGGAAGGGGGAGGATACGCAGTATTTT.

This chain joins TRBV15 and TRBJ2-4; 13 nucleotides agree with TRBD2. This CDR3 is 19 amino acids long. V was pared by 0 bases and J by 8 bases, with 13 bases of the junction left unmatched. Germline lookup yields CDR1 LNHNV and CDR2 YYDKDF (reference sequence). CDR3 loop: CATSREAGPGLAGKDIQYF. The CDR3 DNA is TGTGCCACCAGCAGAGAGGCTGGGCCGGGACTAGCGGGAAAGGACATTCAGTACTTC. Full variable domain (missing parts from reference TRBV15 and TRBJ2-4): DAMVIQNPRYQVTQFGKPVTLSCSQTLNHNVMYWYQQKSSQAPKLLFHYYDKDFNNEADTPDNFQSRRPNTSFCFLDIRSPGLGDTAMYLCATSREAGPGLAGKDIQYFGAGTRLSVL.

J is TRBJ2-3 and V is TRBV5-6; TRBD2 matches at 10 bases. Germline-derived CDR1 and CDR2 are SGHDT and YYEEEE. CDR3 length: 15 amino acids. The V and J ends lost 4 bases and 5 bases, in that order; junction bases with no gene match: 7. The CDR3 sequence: CASSPSGGAGDTQYF. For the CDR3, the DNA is TGTGCCAGCAGCCCGAGCGGGGGGGCCGGAGATACGCAGTATTTT. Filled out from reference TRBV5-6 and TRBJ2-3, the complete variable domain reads DAGVTQSPTHLIKTRGQQVTLRCSPKSGHDTVSWYQQALGQGPQFIFQYYEEEERQRGNFPDRFSGHQFPNYSSELNVNALLLGDSALYLCASSPSGGAGDTQYFGPGTRLTVL.

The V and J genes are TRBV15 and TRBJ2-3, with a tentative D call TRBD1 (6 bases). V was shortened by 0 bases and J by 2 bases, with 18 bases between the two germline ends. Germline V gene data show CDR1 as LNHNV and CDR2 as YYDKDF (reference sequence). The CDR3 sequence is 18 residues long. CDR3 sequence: CATSRDSRRGKFTDTQYF. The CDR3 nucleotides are TGTGCCACCAGCAGAGATTCCCGCAGGGGAAAGTTCACAGATACGCAGTATTTT.

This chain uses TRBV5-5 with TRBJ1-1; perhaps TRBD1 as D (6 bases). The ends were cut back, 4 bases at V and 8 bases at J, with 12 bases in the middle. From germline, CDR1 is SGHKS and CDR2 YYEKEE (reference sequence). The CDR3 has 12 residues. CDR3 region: CASSPGQLEAFF. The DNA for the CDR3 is TGTGCCAGCAGCCCCGGACAGTTGGAAGCTTTCTTT.

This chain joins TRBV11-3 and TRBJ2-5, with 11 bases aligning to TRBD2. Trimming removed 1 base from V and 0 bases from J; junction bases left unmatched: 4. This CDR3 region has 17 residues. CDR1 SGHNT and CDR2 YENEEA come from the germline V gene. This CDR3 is CASSLGLAGRYQETQYF. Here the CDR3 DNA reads TGTGCCAGCAGCTTAGGACTAGCGGGACGGTACCAAGAGACCCAGTACTTC.

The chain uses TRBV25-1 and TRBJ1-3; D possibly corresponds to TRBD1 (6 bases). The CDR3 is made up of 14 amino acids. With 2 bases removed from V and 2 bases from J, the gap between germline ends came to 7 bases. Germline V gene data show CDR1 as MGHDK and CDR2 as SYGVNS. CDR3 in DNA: TGTGCCAGCAGTGAAACAGGGACTGGAAACACCATATATTTT. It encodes CASSETGTGNTIYF.